One sample yielded the 16 T cell receptor beta chains listed below, sequenced in a study of immune heterogeneity within non-small cell lung tumors. Multiplex PCR relied on 32 V and 13 J primers to amplify TCR beta CDR3. MiXCR, applied by TCRdb to the multiplex PCR reads, yields one record per CDR3 protein. This sample has approximately 20,000 distinct CDR3 sequences, with about 25% found just once. Bulk tumor genomic DNA, 600 to 650 ng per sample, was used as template. Several biopsies were spaced far apart within each primary tumor and obtained as surgery took place. Patients had untreated, newly diagnosed non-small cell lung cancer and underwent curative surgery. The sample was lung tumor tissue. These receptors all stem from a man between 35 and 55 years old with non-small cell lung cancer.

In its sample, this clonotype was seen a few times. The gene calls are TRBV18 and TRBJ2-2; D is unresolved. Germline loops: CDR1 KGHSH, CDR2 LQKENI. Trimming removed 2 bases at V and 7 bases at J, with 23 bases between. The CDR3 has 18 residues. The CDR3 sequence is CASSPGFPVSHLGGELFF. In DNA form, the CDR3 reads TGTGCCAGCTCACCAGGCTTCCCAGTTTCCCATCTTGGCGGGGAGCTGTTTTTT.

This clonotype has only a few counts. This CDR3 is CASSYARDRGEQYF. The DNA of the CDR3 is TGTGCCAGCAGCTACGCCCGGGACAGGGGGGAGCAGTACTTC. This chain joins TRBV7-3 and TRBJ2-7; 11 nucleotides align to TRBD1. The germline gives CDR1 SGHTA, CDR2 FQGTGA. J was trimmed by 7 bases and V by 4 bases; bases with no gene match: 6. The CDR3 consists of 14 residues.

The chain is built from TRBV6-2 or TRBV6-3 and TRBJ1-1; D is uncertain. The CDR3 runs to 13 residues. Trimming removed 0 bases from V and 5 bases from J, with 7 bases in between. Germline V CDR1 and CDR2: MNHEY, SVGEGT. The CDR3 nucleotides are TGTGCCAGCAGTTACTCGACGGGTACTGAAGCTTTCTTT. It encodes CASSYSTGTEAFF.

This clonotype occurred many times. The V gene is TRBV5-1, the J gene TRBJ2-7; 11 bases are shared with TRBD2. The V gene's germline CDR1 is SGHRS and CDR2 YFSETQ. With 3 bases clipped from V and 2 bases from J, the junction kept 4 bases outside the gene matches. CDR3 size: 15 residues. The CDR3 DNA is TGCGCCAGCAGCTCTAGCGGGAGGCTCACCTACGAGCAGTACTTC. It codes for CASSSSGRLTYEQYF.

By share, this clonotype counts as medium-sized. The chain has TRBV6-1 and TRBJ2-7; D is possibly TRBD1 or TRBD2 (5 bases each). This CDR3 comprises 15 residues. Trimming left V 3 bases short and J 2 bases short, with 14 bases between. Germline CDR1 is MNHNS and CDR2 is SASEGT. The CDR3 nucleotides read TGTGCCAGCAGTGACCCCCCGGGGCTTACCTACGAGCAGTACTTC. Its translation: CASSDPPGLTYEQYF.

This chain links TRBV10-2 with TRBJ1-6; D not resolved. CDR1 is WSHSY, CDR2 SAAADI, per germline. This CDR3 region has 16 residues. V lost 0 bases and J 7 bases, leaving 13 bases between the germline ends. The CDR3 here is CASSESIAGGNSPLHF. In DNA, the CDR3 is TGCGCCAGCAGTGAGTCTATAGCGGGAGGGAATTCACCCCTCCACTTT.

This clonotype has more than one count but fewer than ten. The chain carries TRBV20-1 and TRBJ2-7; 8 positions agree with TRBD2. The V segment lost 3 bases and the J segment 4 bases; nucleotides outside the gene matches: 11. Per the germline V gene, CDR1 is DFQATT and CDR2 is SNEGSKA (reference sequence). The CDR3 loop spans 15 amino acids. The CDR3 nucleotides are TGCAGTGCTAGCGGAGCGGGAGACAGCGGTTACGAGCAGTACTTC. Amino acids: CSASGAGDSGYEQYF.

The V call is TRBV5-4, the J call TRBJ2-7, with 8 bases fitting TRBD2. The germline V gene has CDR1 SGHNT and CDR2 YYREEE (reference sequence). The V gene end was trimmed by 3 bases and the J gene end by 6 bases; junction bases not matched to a gene: 5. The CDR3 has 13 residues. The CDR3 sequence: CASSYSGLVEQYF. The CDR3 coding sequence is TGTGCCAGCAGCTACTCGGGACTAGTCGAGCAGTACTTC.

The table lists this clonotype with a few counts. The chain carries TRBV10-3 and TRBJ1-1, with D unclear. V was pared by 10 bases and J by 1 base, with 13 bases between. Germline V lookup: CDR1 ENHRY, CDR2 SYGVKD. The CDR3 covers 13 residues. The CDR3 loop is CATKDLENTEAFF. The CDR3 DNA follows: TGTGCCACAAAGGATCTGGAGAACACTGAAGCTTTCTTT.

Of note for this clonotype: One junction end disagrees with the germline gene, perhaps due to a read error. This chain connects TRBV7-7 to TRBJ2-1; 11 bases map to TRBD2. The V gene's germline CDR1 is SSHAT and CDR2 FNYEAQ (reference sequence). The CDR3 extends over 14 amino acids. CDR3 region: CASSPTSGNNEQFF. The CDR3 bases are TGTGCTAGCAGCCCGACTAGCGGGAACAATGAGCAGTTCTTC.

This clonotype has only a few counts. J is TRBJ2-1 and V is TRBV20-1; TRBD2 agrees at 8 bases. V shed 1 base, J shed 3 bases, and the junction held 5 bases outside the gene matches. From germline, CDR1 is DFQATT and CDR2 SNEGSKA (reference sequence). This CDR3 region has 15 residues. As DNA, the CDR3 is TGCAGTGCTAGAGGGCTAGCGGGCCTCTACAATGAGCAGTTCTTC. Translation: CSARGLAGLYNEQFF.

This clonotype was seen only a few times. The CDR3 reads CASSYSLGTEAFF. In DNA form, the CDR3 reads TGTGCCAGCAGTTATAGTTTGGGCACTGAAGCTTTCTTT. The chain is built from TRBV6-2 or TRBV6-3 and TRBJ1-1; D gene ambiguous. The V end lost 3 bases, the J end lost 4 bases, and 9 bases lay between the germline ends. This CDR3 has 13 residues. Germline values: CDR1 MNHEY, CDR2 SVGEGT.

This clonotype was seen only a few times. The V gene is TRBV20-1, the J gene TRBJ2-4, with TRBD2 identical over 11 bases. The CDR3 consists of 18 residues. V was clipped by 0 bases and J by 7 bases; unmatched bases: 14. The germline V gene encodes CDR1 DFQATT and CDR2 SNEGSKA (reference sequence). Written as DNA, the CDR3 is TGCAGTGCTAGAGAGACTAGCGGGATCGCGTCCCCGGGCAACATTCAGTACTTC. This codes for CSARETSGIASPGNIQYF.

This clonotype has at least ten counts. This chain links TRBV19 with TRBJ2-2; TRBD1 might be the D (6 bases). This CDR3 is 14 amino acids long. V gave up 8 bases and J gave up 1 base, with 11 bases separating them. Germline V CDR1 and CDR2: LNHDA, SQIVND (reference sequence). CDR3 amino acids: CASAPGQNTGELFF. The DNA for the CDR3 is TGTGCCAGTGCTCCGGGACAGAACACCGGGGAGCTGTTTTTT. Filled out from reference TRBV19 and TRBJ2-2, the complete variable domain reads DGGITQSPKYLFRKEGQNVTLSCEQNLNHDAMYWYRQDPGQGLRLIYYSQIVNDFQKGDIAEGYSVSREKKESFPLTVTSAQKNPTAFYLCASAPGQNTGELFFGEGSRLTVL.

This clonotype came up many times. This chain links TRBV20-1 with TRBJ1-4, with D perhaps TRBD1 (5 bases). CDR3 length equals 13 residues. From germline, CDR1 is DFQATT and CDR2 SNEGSKA (reference sequence). Trimming took 6 bases from V and 0 from J, leaving 8 bases between them. As DNA, the CDR3 is TGCAGTGCCTCGACAGCAACTAATGAAAAACTGTTTTTT. Translating gives CSASTATNEKLFF.

Comment on this clonotype: This may arise from a read error, as a much more abundant clone is one base away. The CDR3 region is CASSISGHKGYTF. The CDR3 coding sequence is TGTGCCAGTAGTATATCGGGCCACAAAGGCTACACCTTC. The chain recombines TRBV19 with TRBJ1-2, with D unclear. In germline, CDR1 is LNHDA, CDR2 SQIVND (reference sequence). V dropped 2 bases and J dropped 8 bases, with 12 bases sitting between them. There are 13 residues in the CDR3.